This TCR beta chain is drawn from a study of shared clonotypes between healthy human individuals. The table came from immunoSEQ multiplex PCR; TCRdb's copy has only in-frame clones and leaves some out. The table lists approximately 2,000,000 clones, 80% to 95% of them singletons. CD45RO-negative cells were positively selected for CCR7, leaving out terminally differentiated effector memory CD45RA+ cells. Germline V gene data show CDR1 as MNHEY and CDR2 as SVGAGI. CDR3 length: 13 amino acids. With 5 bases removed from V and 6 bases from J, the gap between germline ends came to 13 bases. The source is a man aged 18 to 35 in good health. Some clones in this sample may be carry-over from other donors' samples. The sample taken for sequencing was naive CD8+ T cells from PBMCs. The chain combines TRBV6-5 with TRBJ1-1; D gene ambiguous. CDR3 sequence: CASSVHQYAEAFF. As DNA, the CDR3 is TGTGCCAGCAGTGTACATCAGTACGCTGAAGCTTTCTTT.